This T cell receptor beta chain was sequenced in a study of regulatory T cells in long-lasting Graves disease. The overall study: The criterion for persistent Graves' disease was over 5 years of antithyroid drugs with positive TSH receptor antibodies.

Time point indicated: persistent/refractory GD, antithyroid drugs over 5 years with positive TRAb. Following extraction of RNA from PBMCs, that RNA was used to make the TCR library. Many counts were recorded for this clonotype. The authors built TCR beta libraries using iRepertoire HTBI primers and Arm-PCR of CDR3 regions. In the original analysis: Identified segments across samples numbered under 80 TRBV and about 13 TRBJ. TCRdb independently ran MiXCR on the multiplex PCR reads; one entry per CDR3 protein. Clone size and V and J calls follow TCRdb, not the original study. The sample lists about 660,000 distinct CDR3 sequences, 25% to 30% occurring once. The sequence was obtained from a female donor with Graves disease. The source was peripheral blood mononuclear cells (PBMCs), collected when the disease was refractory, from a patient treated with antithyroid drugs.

The DNA of the CDR3 is TGTGCCAGCAGCTTGGAGGTGGGTCAGCCCCAGCATTTT. The encoded protein is CASSLEVGQPQHF. V gene TRBV11-2 combines with J gene TRBJ1-5; D gene ambiguous. The length of the CDR3 is 13 residues. V lost 3 bases and J lost 6, with 9 bases in between. Germline CDR1 reads SGHAT; CDR2 reads FQNNGV.